This T cell receptor beta chain comes out of a study of Ad26.COV2.S vaccination and SARS-CoV-2 variants. The CDR3 consists of 17 residues. In germline, CDR1 is SGDLS, CDR2 YYNGEE. Trimming cost V 1 base and J 1 base, with 14 bases left between them. As for treatment: about 20 received Ad26.COV2.S at low or high dose, single or two shots; a few received placebo; per-sample allocation not given. Sampling occurred on day 63 after the first vaccine or placebo injection. Clones were sequenced by immunoSEQ multiplex PCR, and TCRdb holds only the in-frame ones, with some missing. The table has over 250,000 clones, around 87% seen once.

The chain has TRBV9 and TRBJ2-2; the D gene could be TRBD1 or TRBD2 (5 bases each). The sample was peripheral blood, taken in a trial of Ad26.COV2.S vaccine versus placebo. The sequence derives from a person aged 18-65 years who received the Ad26.COV2.S COVID-19 vaccine or a placebo. The DNA for the CDR3 is TGTGCCAGCAGCGTAAGAGGGGATGGCCTGAACACCGGGGAGCTGTTTTTT. Its translation: CASSVRGDGLNTGELFF.